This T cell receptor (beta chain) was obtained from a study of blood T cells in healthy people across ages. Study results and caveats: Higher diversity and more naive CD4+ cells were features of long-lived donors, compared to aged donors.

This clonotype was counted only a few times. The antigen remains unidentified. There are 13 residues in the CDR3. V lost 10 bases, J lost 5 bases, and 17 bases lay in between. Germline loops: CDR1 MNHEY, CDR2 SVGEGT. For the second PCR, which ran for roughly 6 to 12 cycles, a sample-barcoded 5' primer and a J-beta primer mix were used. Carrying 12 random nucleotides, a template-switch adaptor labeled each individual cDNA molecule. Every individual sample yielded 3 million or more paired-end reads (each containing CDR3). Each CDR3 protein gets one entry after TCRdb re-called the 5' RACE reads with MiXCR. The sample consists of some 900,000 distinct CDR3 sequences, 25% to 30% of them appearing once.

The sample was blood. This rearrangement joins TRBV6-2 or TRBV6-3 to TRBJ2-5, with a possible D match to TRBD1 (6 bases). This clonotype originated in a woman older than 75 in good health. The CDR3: CATNFGGWETQYF. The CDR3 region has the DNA TGTGCCACCAACTTTGGGGGCTGGGAGACCCAGTACTTC.